These 26 T cell receptor beta chains came from one sample sequenced in a study of Tregs in tolerant kidney transplant recipients. Sequencing used immunoSEQ multiplex PCR; TCRdb keeps in-frame clones, though not all of them. The sample shows hundreds of thousands of clones, about four fifths of them seen only once. The sequencing input was CD4+ T cells from blood. Every receptor here comes from a human donor in good health.

The chain employs TRBV18 and TRBJ1-1; tentative D call: TRBD1 (5 bases). Germline V lookup: CDR1 KGHSH, CDR2 LQKENI. The germline V and J ends were trimmed by 0 bases and 5 bases, with 10 bases remaining between them. The CDR3 runs 14 residues. The CDR3 loop is CASSPPGVRTEAFF. As DNA, the CDR3 is TGTGCCAGCTCACCACCGGGGGTACGGACTGAAGCTTTCTTT.

V and J are TRBV7-9 and TRBJ1-1; D remains ambiguous. The CDR3 covers 17 residues. V was pared by 1 base and J by 1 base, with 16 bases between. CDR1 is SEHNR and CDR2 is FQNEAQ in the germline V gene (reference sequence). The CDR3 spells CASSLDLVGRRNTEAFF. For the CDR3, the DNA is TGTGCCAGCAGCTTAGACTTGGTAGGACGAAGGAACACTGAAGCTTTCTTT.

V and J are TRBV4-1 and TRBJ1-2; 7 positions match TRBD1. The CDR3 totals 16 residues. J was trimmed by 6 bases and V by 1 base; bases with no gene match: 11. In germline, CDR1 is MGHRA, CDR2 YSYEKL. The CDR3 DNA reads as TGCGCCAGCAGCCAAGCTGACCGAGACAGGGACAATGGCTACACCTTC. Residues: CASSQADRDRDNGYTF.

The chain links TRBV9 to TRBJ2-5; no definite D call. CDR3 length: 19 residues. V was pared by 4 bases and J by 5 bases, with 30 bases between. Germline-derived CDR1 and CDR2 are SGDLS and YYNGEE. The DNA for the CDR3 is TGTGCCAGCAGCTCCCCCCTCCGGAGTGGCGCTACAATTGGGGAGACCCAGTACTTC. Translation: CASSSPLRSGATIGETQYF.

V usage is TRBV11-2 and J usage is TRBJ2-3, with 14 bases that match TRBD2. The CDR3 is 18 amino acids. Trimming took 5 bases from V and 2 from J; bases not matched to a gene: 9. Per the germline V gene, CDR1 is SGHAT and CDR2 is FQNNGV. Here the CDR3 DNA reads TGTGCCAGCAGCACGGGACTAGCGGGAGTGGGTTCCACAGATACGCAGTATTTT. Encoded protein: CASSTGLAGVGSTDTQYF.

The rearrangement uses TRBV30 and TRBJ1-4, with D possibly TRBD1 on 6 matching bases. Germline values: CDR1 GTSNPN, CDR2 SVGIG (reference sequence). Trimming left V 1 base short and J 8 bases short, with 14 bases between. The CDR3 length is 14 residues. CDR3 DNA sequence: TGTGCCTGGAGTGCCCGGGGGCAGGGGGAAAAACTGTTTTTT. This codes for CAWSARGQGEKLFF.

V and J are TRBV5-5 and TRBJ2-5, with D perhaps TRBD1 or TRBD2 (5 bases each). Germline V gene lookup returns CDR1 SGHKS and CDR2 YYEKEE (reference sequence). V was cut by 3 bases and J by 4 bases, with 16 bases left in between. This CDR3 is 15 amino acids long. This CDR3 is CASSWDLPLGETQYF. CDR3 bases: TGTGCCAGCAGCTGGGACCTACCATTGGGAGAGACCCAGTACTTC.

The CDR3: CASSELLQEQYF. The CDR3 DNA follows: TGTGCCAGCAGCGAACTCCTCCAAGAGCAGTACTTC. This chain links TRBV6-1 with TRBJ2-7, with D unclear. This CDR3 contains 12 residues. V lost 6 bases to trimming and J lost 7 bases, with 13 bases between them. Germline V gives CDR1 MNHNS, CDR2 SASEGT.

The genes are TRBV11-2 and TRBJ2-7; D remains unclear. Germline V gene lookup returns CDR1 SGHAT and CDR2 FQNNGV. The V gene lost 2 bases and the J gene lost 2 bases, with 13 bases spanning the gap. This CDR3 has 15 amino acids. The CDR3, as DNA: TGTGCCAGCAGCTTAAGCCCGGACGGCCCCTACGAGCAGTACTTC. Its protein is CASSLSPDGPYEQYF.

The chain links TRBV5-1 to TRBJ1-2; 10 bases are shared with TRBD1. The ends lost 2 bases at V and 8 bases at J; junction bases unmatched: 9. This CDR3 has 15 amino acids. Germline-derived CDR1 and CDR2 are SGHRS and YFSETQ. DNA for the CDR3: TGCGCCAGCAGCTTTTCCGGGACAGGGGCGGAAGGCTACACCTTC. Its protein product is CASSFSGTGAEGYTF.

The chain combines TRBV2 with TRBJ1-6; the D gene is possibly TRBD1 (5 bases). The CDR3 loop spans 14 amino acids. CDR1 and CDR2 (germline): SNHLY, FYNNEI. Trimming removed 6 bases from V and 6 bases from J, with 12 bases in between. CDR3 protein: CASSPTGGNSPLHF. The CDR3 DNA sequence: TGTGCCAGCAGCCCGACGGGGGGTAATTCACCCCTCCACTTT. Variable domain in full (rest from reference TRBV2 and TRBJ1-6): EPEVTQTPSHQVTQMGQEVILRCVPISNHLYFYWYRQILGQKVEFLVSFYNNEISEKSEIFDDQFSVERPDGSNFTLKIRSTKLEDSAMYFCASSPTGGNSPLHFGNGTRLTVT.

This clone has just one count. The DNA of the CDR3 is TGTGCCAGCAGAAGGGGGGACTCTGGAAACACCATATATTTT. Protein sequence: CASRRGDSGNTIYF. The gene calls are TRBV11-2 and TRBJ1-3, with D perhaps matching TRBD1 (6 bases). This CDR3 is built from 14 residues. Deletions cut 6 bases from V and 0 bases from J, with 9 bases between. CDR1 is SGHAT and CDR2 is FQNNGV in the germline V gene. Drawing the rest from reference TRBV11-2 and TRBJ1-3, the complete variable domain is EAGVAQSPRYKIIEKRQSVAFWCNPISGHATLYWYQQILGQGPKLLIQFQNNGVVDDSQLPKDRFSAERLKGVDSTLKIQPAKLEDSAVYLCASRRGDSGNTIYFGEGSWLTVV.

In this sample, this clone turned up once. The gene calls are TRBV9 and TRBJ2-1; D is perhaps TRBD1 or TRBD2 (6 bases each). The germline V and J ends were trimmed by 0 bases and 4 bases, with 14 bases remaining between them. The CDR3 sequence is 16 residues long. Germline loops: CDR1 SGDLS, CDR2 YYNGEE. The CDR3 reads CASSVVGGRTYNEQFF. The CDR3 DNA follows: TGTGCCAGCAGCGTAGTTGGGGGGCGAACTTACAATGAGCAGTTCTTC.

The chain links TRBV27 to TRBJ1-4; D gene ambiguous. This CDR3 is 15 amino acids long. Trimming pared 5 bases from V and 7 bases from J, leaving 17 bases between. From germline, CDR1 is MNHEY and CDR2 SMNVEV (reference sequence). CDR3 sequence (DNA): TGTGCCAGCAGTCCGATGGGTGGGGAGTCTGAAAAACTGTTTTTT. Protein: CASSPMGGESEKLFF.

J is TRBJ1-6 and V is TRBV6-1; D is unresolved. Germline CDR1 reads MNHNS; CDR2 reads SASEGT. Between the trimmed V and J ends, which lost 7 bases and 0 bases, there was a span of 7 bases. The CDR3 is 14 amino acids. This chain's CDR3 is CASTVDSYNSPLHF. The CDR3 nucleotides are TGTGCCAGCACCGTAGACTCCTATAATTCACCCCTCCACTTT.

This rearrangement joins TRBV4-1 to TRBJ2-1; D not resolved. V lost 1 base and J lost 2, with 9 bases in between. The CDR3 is 15 amino acids. CDR1 and CDR2 from the germline V gene are MGHRA and YSYEKL. The CDR3 is CASSQVIVPYNEQFF. The CDR3 nucleotides read TGCGCCAGCAGCCAAGTTATCGTTCCCTACAATGAGCAGTTCTTC.

The chain carries TRBV7-2 and TRBJ2-7; 11 nucleotides line up with TRBD2. The junction had 5 bases not matched to a gene; V was cut back by 5 bases and J by 2 bases. The CDR3 length is 15 residues. Germline values: CDR1 SGHTA, CDR2 FQGNSA. This CDR3 is CASSPTSGTTYEQYF. The CDR3 region has the DNA TGTGCCAGCAGCCCGACTAGCGGGACAACCTACGAGCAGTACTTC.

V is TRBV7-7 and J is TRBJ2-5; tentative D call: TRBD2 (6 bases). This CDR3 spans 13 amino acids. Trimming removed 3 bases at V and 2 bases at J, with 7 bases between. Germline assignment: CDR1 SSHAT and CDR2 FNYEAQ (reference sequence). The CDR3 loop reads CASSFSGQETQYF. The CDR3, as DNA: TGTGCCAGCAGCTTTAGCGGTCAAGAGACCCAGTACTTC.

This clone came up a few times. J is TRBJ2-3 and V is TRBV5-4; 13 bases agree with TRBD2. The CDR3 has 15 residues. CDR1 and CDR2 (germline): SGHNT, YYREEE (reference sequence). V trimming: 4 bases; J trimming: 2 bases; junction bases outside the gene matches: 1. Here the CDR3 reads CASSGLAGDTDTQYF. CDR3 sequence (DNA): TGTGCCAGCAGCGGACTAGCGGGAGACACAGATACGCAGTATTTT.

The chain couples TRBV2 to TRBJ2-7; D ambiguous. V lost 8 bases and J lost 0, with 8 bases in between. The germline gives CDR1 SNHLY, CDR2 FYNNEI. The CDR3 has 12 residues. The CDR3 DNA reads as TGTGCCAGCTCCGGGCCCTCCTACGAGCAGTACTTC. This translates into CASSGPSYEQYF. The full variable domain, completed using reference TRBV2 and TRBJ2-7, is EPEVTQTPSHQVTQMGQEVILRCVPISNHLYFYWYRQILGQKVEFLVSFYNNEISEKSEIFDDQFSVERPDGSNFTLKIRSTKLEDSAMYFCASSGPSYEQYFGPGTRLTVT.

The rearrangement links TRBV27 to TRBJ1-2; unclear D gene. CDR1 MNHEY and CDR2 SMNVEV come from the germline V gene (reference sequence). The CDR3 loop spans 14 amino acids. The ends were cut back, 3 bases at V and 4 bases at J, with 12 bases in the middle. The CDR3 region has the DNA TGTGCCAGCAGTTTGACGGTTAACTCCTATGGCTACACCTTC. Protein sequence: CASSLTVNSYGYTF.

This clone occurred once. This chain joins TRBV13 and TRBJ2-7; D ambiguous. Germline V gene sequence: CDR1 PRHDT, CDR2 FYEKMQ (reference sequence). This CDR3 has 12 amino acids. V lost 5 bases to trimming and J lost 2 bases, with 7 bases between them. The CDR3: CASSRMTYEQYF. CDR3 DNA: TGTGCCAGCAGCCGGATGACCTACGAGCAGTACTTC.

The chain carries TRBV7-9 and TRBJ1-1; 8 bases are a match to TRBD1. V shed 1 base and J 11 bases; nucleotides not matched to a gene: 6. CDR1 is SEHNR and CDR2 is FQNEAQ in the germline V gene (reference sequence). The CDR3 sequence is 13 residues long. CDR3 in amino acids: CASSLEPDRAAFF. CDR3 DNA sequence: TGTGCCAGCAGCTTAGAACCGGACAGGGCGGCTTTCTTT.

This chain uses TRBV5-1 with TRBJ2-1; TRBD2 matches at 12 bases. Per germline, CDR1 SGHRS and CDR2 YFSETQ. J lost 2 bases, V lost 4 bases, and 7 bases had no gene match. The CDR3 totals 17 residues. CDR3 coding DNA: TGCGCCAGCAGCCAACTAGGACTAGCGGGGACCTACAATGAGCAGTTCTTC. Protein sequence: CASSQLGLAGTYNEQFF.

Details on this clone: At one end the junction does not follow the germline gene, possibly because of a read error. The chain combines TRBV9 with TRBJ2-1, with D unresolved. The germline V gene has CDR1 SGDLS and CDR2 YYNGEE. CDR3 length equals 12 residues. The CDR3 reads CAGSVSANEQFF. CDR3 DNA sequence: TGTGCCGGCAGCGTAAGCGCCAATGAGCAGTTCTTC.

The rearrangement links TRBV6-6 to TRBJ2-7; D may be TRBD1 (6 bases). This CDR3 comprises 12 residues. V lost 3 bases and J 7 bases, leaving 10 bases between the germline ends. Germline CDR1 and CDR2: MNHNY and SVGAGI (reference sequence). CDR3 coding DNA: TGTGCCAGCAGTTATTCCCAGGGGGAGCAGTACTTC. It yields the protein CASSYSQGEQYF.